The TCR beta chain described here comes from a study of T cell changes during pregnancy in multiple sclerosis. This table comes from immunoSEQ multiplex PCR, and its TCRdb copy is limited to in-frame clones, with some not included. The table shows 25,000 to 35,000 clones, with almost 90% occurring only once. This TCR came from a female donor with multiple sclerosis, enrolled in a pregnancy study. Sample: CD8+ T cells from peripheral blood mononuclear cells, taken in the second trimester of pregnancy.

CDR3 nucleotide sequence: TGTGCCAGCAGCTCTGACAGGGAGCCGCCCCAGCATTTT. Translating it yields CASSSDREPPQHF. The V and J genes are TRBV7-9 and TRBJ1-5; 7 bases match TRBD1. From germline, CDR1 is SEHNR and CDR2 FQNEAQ (reference sequence). The CDR3 covers 13 residues. The trim removed 4 bases at V and 9 bases at J, leaving 6 bases unmatched.